The text below deals with one T cell receptor (beta chain). The antigen is undetermined. Blood was sampled at baseline, cycle 4 day 1, and cycle 7 day 1. The data derive from a study of OX40 agonist ivuxolimab in advanced cancers. Germline V gives CDR1 SGHKS, CDR2 YYEKEE (reference sequence). With 5 bases clipped from V and 2 bases from J, the junction kept 10 bases outside the gene matches. CDR3 length: 15 residues. The assay was immunoSEQ multiplex PCR, and TCRdb's table has in-frame clones only and misses some. The sample consists of tens of thousands of clones, 75% to 90% of them appearing once. Overall study findings and caveats: The authors also found low normalized T-cell clonal expansion in some nonresponders. At 0.1 to 3.0 mg/kg and by week 6, clonal expansion occurred in CD4+ and CD8+ blood T cells.

The chain couples TRBV5-5 to TRBJ2-7, with 7 bases aligning to TRBD2. The receptor was derived from an adult with an advanced solid tumor such as melanoma, head and neck, liver or kidney cancer. Sample: CD4+ or CD8+ T cells sorted from blood, taken in a trial of the OX40 agonist ivuxolimab. The CDR3 nucleotides are TGTGCCAGCAGGGGGGGTCTAGCGGAGGCCTACGAGCAGTACTTC. It translates to CASRGGLAEAYEQYF.